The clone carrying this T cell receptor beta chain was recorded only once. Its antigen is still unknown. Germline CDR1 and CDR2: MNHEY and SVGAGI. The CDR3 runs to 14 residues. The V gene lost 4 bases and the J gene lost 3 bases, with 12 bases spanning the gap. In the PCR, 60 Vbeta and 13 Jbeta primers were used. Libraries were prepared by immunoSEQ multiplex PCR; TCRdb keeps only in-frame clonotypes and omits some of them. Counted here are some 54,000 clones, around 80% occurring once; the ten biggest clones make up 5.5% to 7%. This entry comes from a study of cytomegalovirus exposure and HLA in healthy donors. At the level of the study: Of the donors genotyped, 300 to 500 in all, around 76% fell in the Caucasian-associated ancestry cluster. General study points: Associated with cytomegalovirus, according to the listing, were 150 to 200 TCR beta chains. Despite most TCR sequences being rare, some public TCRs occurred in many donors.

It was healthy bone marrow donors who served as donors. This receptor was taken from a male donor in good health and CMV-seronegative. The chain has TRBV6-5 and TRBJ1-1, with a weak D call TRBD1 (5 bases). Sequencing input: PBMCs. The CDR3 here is CASSSMGLDTEAFF. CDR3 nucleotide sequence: TGTGCCAGCAGTTCCATGGGGCTGGACACTGAAGCTTTCTTT.